The rows below give T cell receptor beta chains drawn from one sample of a study of blood T cell repertoires in COVID-19. The protocol was immunoSEQ multiplex PCR, while the TCRdb copy is restricted to in-frame clones and leaves out a portion. The repertoire holds around 190,000 clones, with 80% to 90% as singletons. Source material: peripheral blood. The receptors originated from a woman in her thirties or forties with COVID-19, enrolled during active disease. The CDR3 runs from the conserved cysteine through the conserved F or W. Fields, in order: V gene, clone size, CDR3 length, J gene, D gene, CDR3 DNA, CDR3 protein. A D gene is named only where the DNA matches it firmly. Not all rows give a size; the values are once, few, many and, for expanded clones, a class.

v_call: TRBV6-5
clone_size: -
cdr3_length: 16
j_call: TRBJ2-1
d_call: -
cdr3_nt: TGTGCCAGCAGTTACGGGGGGATCAGCTCCTACAATGAGCAGTTCTTC
cdr3_aa: CASSYGGISSYNEQFF

v_call: TRBV30
clone_size: -
cdr3_length: 13
j_call: TRBJ2-2
d_call: TRBD2
cdr3_nt: TGTGCCTGGATGCTAGCGGGGACCGGGGAGCTGTTTTTT
cdr3_aa: CAWMLAGTGELFF

v_call: TRBV5-1
clone_size: -
cdr3_length: 14
j_call: TRBJ2-6
d_call: -
cdr3_nt: TGCGCCAGCAGCTTGGCGTCTGGGGCCAACGTCCTGACTTTC
cdr3_aa: CASSLASGANVLTF

v_call: TRBV9
clone_size: once
cdr3_length: 14
j_call: TRBJ2-1
d_call: TRBD2
cdr3_nt: TGTGCCAGCAGCGTAGGCGGGAGGTTCCATGAGCAGTTCTTC
cdr3_aa: CASSVGGRFHEQFF

v_call: TRBV7-9
clone_size: -
cdr3_length: 14
j_call: TRBJ2-5
d_call: TRBD1
cdr3_nt: TGTGCCAGCAGCTTGGGACAGCCCCAAGAGACCCAGTACTTC
cdr3_aa: CASSLGQPQETQYF

v_call: TRBV29-1
clone_size: -
cdr3_length: 15
j_call: TRBJ2-1
d_call: TRBD2
cdr3_nt: TGCAGCGTTCCGTCCTTTAGCGGGAGGGATGGTGAGCAGTTCTTC
cdr3_aa: CSVPSFSGRDGEQFF

v_call: TRBV7-9
clone_size: -
cdr3_length: 12
j_call: TRBJ2-1
d_call: -
cdr3_nt: TGTGCCAGCAGCTCCGAGTCTAGCCTTGCGTTCTTC
cdr3_aa: CASSSESSLAFF

v_call: TRBV6-1
clone_size: few
cdr3_length: 15
j_call: TRBJ2-2
d_call: -
cdr3_nt: TGTGCCAGCAGTGAACCCGTCGGGGTCGGCGGGGAGCTGTTTTTT
cdr3_aa: CASSEPVGVGGELFF

v_call: TRBV28
clone_size: few
cdr3_length: 15
j_call: TRBJ1-5
d_call: -
cdr3_nt: TGTGCCAGCAGGCCCCAGGGGTATAGCAATCAGCCCCAGCATTTT
cdr3_aa: CASRPQGYSNQPQHF

v_call: TRBV28
clone_size: -
cdr3_length: 16
j_call: TRBJ2-6
d_call: -
cdr3_nt: TGTGCCAGCAGTTTACCGGGACACTCTGGGGCCAACGTCCTGACTTTC
cdr3_aa: CASSLPGHSGANVLTF

v_call: TRBV5-4
clone_size: -
cdr3_length: 16
j_call: TRBJ2-3
d_call: TRBD2
cdr3_nt: TGTGCCAGCAGCTTGGGGGGACTAGCGGGAAAAGATACGCAGTATTTT
cdr3_aa: CASSLGGLAGKDTQYF

v_call: TRBV29-1
clone_size: -
cdr3_length: 14
j_call: TRBJ2-2
d_call: TRBD2
cdr3_nt: TGCAGCGTTATTGGACTAGCAAGGACCGGGGAGCTGTTTTTT
cdr3_aa: CSVIGLARTGELFF

v_call: TRBV19
clone_size: -
cdr3_length: 18
j_call: TRBJ1-2
d_call: TRBD1
cdr3_nt: TGTGCCAGTAGTGCACGGGACAGGGGGCCCCTGCCGTCCTGGGGCTACACCTTC
cdr3_aa: CASSARDRGPLPSWGYTF

v_call: TRBV19
clone_size: -
cdr3_length: 15
j_call: TRBJ1-1
d_call: TRBD1
cdr3_nt: TGTGCCAGTAGTATAGGGGGGACAGCCAACACTGAAGCTTTCTTT
cdr3_aa: CASSIGGTANTEAFF

v_call: TRBV28
clone_size: -
cdr3_length: 14
j_call: TRBJ2-5
d_call: -
cdr3_nt: TGTGCCAGCAGTTTCCGACTCACGCAAGAGACCCAGTACTTC
cdr3_aa: CASSFRLTQETQYF

v_call: TRBV9
clone_size: few
cdr3_length: 16
j_call: TRBJ2-3
d_call: -
cdr3_nt: TGTGCCAGCAGCGCTGGGGGAGGCCAGGGCACAGATACGCAGTATTTT
cdr3_aa: CASSAGGGQGTDTQYF

v_call: TRBV12-3/TRBV12-4
clone_size: -
cdr3_length: 13
j_call: TRBJ1-5
d_call: -
cdr3_nt: TGTGCCAGCAGACCGGGGGGCAATCAGCCCCAGCATTTT
cdr3_aa: CASRPGGNQPQHF